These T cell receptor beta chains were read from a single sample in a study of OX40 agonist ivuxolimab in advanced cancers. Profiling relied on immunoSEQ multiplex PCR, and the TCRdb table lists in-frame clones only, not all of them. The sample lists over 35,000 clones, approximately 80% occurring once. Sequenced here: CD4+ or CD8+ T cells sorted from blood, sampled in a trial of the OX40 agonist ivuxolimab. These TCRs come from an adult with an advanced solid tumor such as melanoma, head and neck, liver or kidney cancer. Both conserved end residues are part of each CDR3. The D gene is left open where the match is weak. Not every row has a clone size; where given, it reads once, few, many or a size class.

CASSTTGTSSYNEQFF	TRBV11-2	TRBD2	TRBJ2-1	-
CASSPLGANTQYF	TRBV5-4	-	TRBJ2-3	-
CASSGKSGVVGELFF	TRBV9	-	TRBJ2-2	-
CASSLGLGPQETQYF	TRBV11-3	-	TRBJ2-5	-
CASSLNGGRGGYTF	TRBV7-6	-	TRBJ1-2	-
CASSLRANTEAFF	TRBV5-4	-	TRBJ1-1	-
CASSQSGQVGNEQFF	TRBV4-3	TRBD1	TRBJ2-1	-
CASSPRAVGTDTQYF	TRBV9	-	TRBJ2-3	-
CASSLAQWTGELFF	TRBV7-6	-	TRBJ2-2	-
CASSPLAGESGANVLTF	TRBV18	TRBD2	TRBJ2-6	-
CASSLGTGRQTQYF	TRBV7-2	-	TRBJ2-5	-
CASSFPGQSGYTF	TRBV5-6	TRBD1	TRBJ1-2	-
CASSIPGHLRNQPQHF	TRBV21-1	-	TRBJ1-5	-
CASSPRQGLQPQHF	TRBV28	-	TRBJ1-5	-
CASSQEVTMNTEAFF	TRBV4-1	-	TRBJ1-1	few
CASSPTGSWNTGELFF	TRBV4-1	-	TRBJ2-2	-
CASSFASGNTIYF	TRBV5-1	-	TRBJ1-3	-
CASSLNPAGLRTDTQYF	TRBV5-5	-	TRBJ2-3	-
CASSLRPNPILTDTQYF	TRBV27	-	TRBJ2-3	once
CASSPQQGTGQPQHF	TRBV18	TRBD1	TRBJ1-5	-
CASSDSEGGTDTQYF	TRBV6-4	-	TRBJ2-3	-
CASSPAANYGYTF	TRBV18	-	TRBJ1-2	-
CASSLDRNYGYTF	TRBV27	-	TRBJ1-2	-
CASSQATRAGGDTQYF	TRBV4-3	TRBD2	TRBJ2-3	-
CASSVDPRGGGTDTQYF	TRBV9	TRBD2	TRBJ2-3	-
CASSLDGLAGVKQFF	TRBV11-3	TRBD2	TRBJ2-1	-
CASSFRQGVNTQYF	TRBV5-1	TRBD1	TRBJ2-3	-
CASSLGASGSVTYEQYF	TRBV11-2	TRBD2	TRBJ2-7	-
CASSPRDSLNTEAFF	TRBV7-2	TRBD1	TRBJ1-1	few
CASSSGQGMETQYF	TRBV7-3	TRBD1	TRBJ2-5	-
CASSLYGGTEAFF	TRBV11-3	-	TRBJ1-1	-
CASSGGGETQYF	TRBV9	TRBD2	TRBJ2-5	-
CASTPDRASDTQYF	TRBV7-2	TRBD1	TRBJ2-3	-